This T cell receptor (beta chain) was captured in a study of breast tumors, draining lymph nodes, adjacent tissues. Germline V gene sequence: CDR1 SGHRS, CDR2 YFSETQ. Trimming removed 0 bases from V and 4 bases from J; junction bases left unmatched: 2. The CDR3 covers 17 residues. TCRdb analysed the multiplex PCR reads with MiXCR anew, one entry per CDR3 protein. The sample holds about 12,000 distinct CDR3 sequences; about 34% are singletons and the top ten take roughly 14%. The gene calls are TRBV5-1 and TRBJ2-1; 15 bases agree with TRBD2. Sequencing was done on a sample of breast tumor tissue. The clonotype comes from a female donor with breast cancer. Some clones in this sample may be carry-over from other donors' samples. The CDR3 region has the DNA TGCGCCAGCAGCTTGGGGACTAGCGGGGGGGGTTACAATGAGCAGTTCTTC. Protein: CASSLGTSGGGYNEQFF.